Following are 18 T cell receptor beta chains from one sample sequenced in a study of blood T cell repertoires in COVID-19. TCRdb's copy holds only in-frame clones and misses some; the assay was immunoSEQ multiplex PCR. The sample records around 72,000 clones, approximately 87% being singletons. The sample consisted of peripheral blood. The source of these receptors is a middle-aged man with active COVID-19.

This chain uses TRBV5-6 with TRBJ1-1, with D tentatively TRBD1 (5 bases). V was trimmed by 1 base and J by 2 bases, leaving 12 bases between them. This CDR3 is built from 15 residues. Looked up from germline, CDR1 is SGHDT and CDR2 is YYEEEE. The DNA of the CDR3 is TGTGCCAGCAGCTTGAGGGGCGGGGTAAACACTGAAGCTTTCTTT. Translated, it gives CASSLRGGVNTEAFF.

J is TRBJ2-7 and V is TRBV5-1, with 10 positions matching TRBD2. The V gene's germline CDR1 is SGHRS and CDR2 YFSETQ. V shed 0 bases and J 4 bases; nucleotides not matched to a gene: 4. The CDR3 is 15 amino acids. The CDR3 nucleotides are TGCGCCAGCAGCTTGGAGTCTAGCGGGAGTTACGAGCAGTACTTC. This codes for CASSLESSGSYEQYF. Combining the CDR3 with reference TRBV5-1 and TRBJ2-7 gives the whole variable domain KAGVTQTPRYLIKTRGQQVTLSCSPISGHRSVSWYQQTPGQGLQFLFEYFSETQRNKGNFPGRFSGRQFSNSRSEMNVSTLELGDSALYLCASSLESSGSYEQYFGPGTRLTVT.

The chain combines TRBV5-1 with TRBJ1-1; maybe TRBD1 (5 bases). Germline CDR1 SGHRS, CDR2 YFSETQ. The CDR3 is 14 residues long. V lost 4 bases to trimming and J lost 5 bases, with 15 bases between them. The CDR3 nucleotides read TGCGCCAGCAGCAAGGGGTTTGGAAAGACTGAAGCTTTCTTT. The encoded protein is CASSKGFGKTEAFF.

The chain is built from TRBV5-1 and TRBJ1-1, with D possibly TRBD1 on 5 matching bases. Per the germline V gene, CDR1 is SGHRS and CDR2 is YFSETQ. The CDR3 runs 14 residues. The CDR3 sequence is CASQSQGGDTEAFF. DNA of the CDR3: TGCGCTTCCCAAAGCCAGGGTGGAGACACTGAAGCTTTCTTT.

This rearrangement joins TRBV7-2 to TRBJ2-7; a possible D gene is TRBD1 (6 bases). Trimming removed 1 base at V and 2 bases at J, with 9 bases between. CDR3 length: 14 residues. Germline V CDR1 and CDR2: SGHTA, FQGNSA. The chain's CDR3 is CASSLGTAAYEQYF. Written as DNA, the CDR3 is TGTGCCAGCAGCTTAGGGACAGCAGCCTACGAGCAGTACTTC.

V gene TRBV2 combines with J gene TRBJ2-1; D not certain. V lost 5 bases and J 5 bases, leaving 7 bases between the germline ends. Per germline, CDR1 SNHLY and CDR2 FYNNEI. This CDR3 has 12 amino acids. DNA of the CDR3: TGTGCCAGCAGTCGGCAGGACAATGAGCAGTTCTTC. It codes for CASSRQDNEQFF.

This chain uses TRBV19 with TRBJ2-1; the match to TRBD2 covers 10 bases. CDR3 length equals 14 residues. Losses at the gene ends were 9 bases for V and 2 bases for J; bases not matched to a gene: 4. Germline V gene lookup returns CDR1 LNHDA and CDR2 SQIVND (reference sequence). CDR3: CASNLAGAYNEQFF. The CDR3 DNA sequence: TGTGCCAGCAATCTAGCGGGAGCCTACAATGAGCAGTTCTTC.

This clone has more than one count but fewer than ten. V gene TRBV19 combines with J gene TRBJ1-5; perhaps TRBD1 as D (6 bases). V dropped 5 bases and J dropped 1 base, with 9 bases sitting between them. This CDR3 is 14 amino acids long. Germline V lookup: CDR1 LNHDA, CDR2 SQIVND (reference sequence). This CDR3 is CASSPRGSNQPQHF. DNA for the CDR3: TGTGCCAGTAGTCCCAGGGGAAGCAATCAGCCCCAGCATTTT.

This CDR3 is CASSFRGNIQYF. The DNA of the CDR3 is TGTGCCAGCAGCTTCCGGGGGAACATTCAGTACTTC. The rearrangement links TRBV5-6 to TRBJ2-4, with a weak D call TRBD2 (6 bases). The CDR3 has 12 residues. Trimming took off 2 bases at V and 7 bases at J, with 7 bases between the two ends. Germline V gives CDR1 SGHDT, CDR2 YYEEEE.

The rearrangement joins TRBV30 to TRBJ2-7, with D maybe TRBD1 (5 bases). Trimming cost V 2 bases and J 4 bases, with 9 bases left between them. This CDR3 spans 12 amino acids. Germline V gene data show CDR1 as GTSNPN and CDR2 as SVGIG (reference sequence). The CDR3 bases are TGTGCCTGGAGTTCAAACAGGTACGAGCAGTACTTC. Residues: CAWSSNRYEQYF.

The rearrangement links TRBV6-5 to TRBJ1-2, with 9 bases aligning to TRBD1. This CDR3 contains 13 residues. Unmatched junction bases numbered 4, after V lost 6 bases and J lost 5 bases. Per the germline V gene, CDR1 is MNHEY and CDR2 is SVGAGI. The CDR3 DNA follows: TGTGCCAGCAGGACAGGGGGGGATTATGGCTACACCTTC. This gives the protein CASRTGGDYGYTF.

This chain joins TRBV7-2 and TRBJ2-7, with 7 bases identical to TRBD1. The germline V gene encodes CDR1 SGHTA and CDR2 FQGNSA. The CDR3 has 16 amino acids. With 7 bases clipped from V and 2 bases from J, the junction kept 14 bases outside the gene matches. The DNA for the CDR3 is TGTGCCAGCAACGATCAGGGGCACAGGGGCCCCTACGAGCAGTACTTC. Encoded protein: CASNDQGHRGPYEQYF.

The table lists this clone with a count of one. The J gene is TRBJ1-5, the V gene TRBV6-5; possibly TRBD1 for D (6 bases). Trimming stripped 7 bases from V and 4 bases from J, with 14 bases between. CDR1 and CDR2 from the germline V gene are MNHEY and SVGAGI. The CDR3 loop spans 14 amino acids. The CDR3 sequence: CASNSRGRNQPQHF. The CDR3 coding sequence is TGTGCCAGCAATAGCAGGGGAAGGAATCAGCCCCAGCATTTT.

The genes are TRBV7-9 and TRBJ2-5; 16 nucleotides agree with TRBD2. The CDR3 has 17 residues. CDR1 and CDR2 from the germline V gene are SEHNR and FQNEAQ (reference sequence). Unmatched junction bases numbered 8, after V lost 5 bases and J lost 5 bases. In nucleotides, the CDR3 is TGTGCCAGCAGCCCTGGGACTAGCGGGGGGGCAGTGGAGACCCAGTACTTC. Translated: CASSPGTSGGAVETQYF.

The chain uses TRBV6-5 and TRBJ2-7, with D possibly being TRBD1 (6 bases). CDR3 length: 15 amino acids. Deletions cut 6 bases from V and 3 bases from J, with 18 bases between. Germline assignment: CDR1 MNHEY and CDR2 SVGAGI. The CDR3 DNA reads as TGTGCCAGCAGGAAGGGGGAAGGGGTAAACTACGAGCAGTACTTC. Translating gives CASRKGEGVNYEQYF.

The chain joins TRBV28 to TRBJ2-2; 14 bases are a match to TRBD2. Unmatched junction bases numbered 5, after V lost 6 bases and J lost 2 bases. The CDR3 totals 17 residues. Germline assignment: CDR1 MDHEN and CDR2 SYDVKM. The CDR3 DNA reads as TGTGCCAGCAGACAAGGACTAGCGGGGGGCAACACCGGGGAGCTGTTTTTT. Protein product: CASRQGLAGGNTGELFF. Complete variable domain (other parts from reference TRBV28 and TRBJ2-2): DVKVTQSSRYLVKRTGEKVFLECVQDMDHENMFWYRQDPGLGLRLIYFSYDVKMKEKGDIPEGYSVSREKKERFSLILESASTNQTSMYLCASRQGLAGGNTGELFFGEGSRLTVL.

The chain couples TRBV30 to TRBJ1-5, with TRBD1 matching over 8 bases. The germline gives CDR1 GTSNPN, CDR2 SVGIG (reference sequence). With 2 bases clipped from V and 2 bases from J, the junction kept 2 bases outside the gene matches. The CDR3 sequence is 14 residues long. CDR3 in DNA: TGTGCCTGGAGTACAGGGGGAGGCAATCAGCCCCAGCATTTT. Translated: CAWSTGGGNQPQHF.

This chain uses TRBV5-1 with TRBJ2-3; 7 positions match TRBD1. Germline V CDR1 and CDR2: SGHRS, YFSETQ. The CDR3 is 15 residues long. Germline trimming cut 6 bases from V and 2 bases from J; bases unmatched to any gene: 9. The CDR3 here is CASKLEGANTDTQYF. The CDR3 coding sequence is TGCGCCAGCAAGCTTGAGGGGGCAAACACAGATACGCAGTATTTT.